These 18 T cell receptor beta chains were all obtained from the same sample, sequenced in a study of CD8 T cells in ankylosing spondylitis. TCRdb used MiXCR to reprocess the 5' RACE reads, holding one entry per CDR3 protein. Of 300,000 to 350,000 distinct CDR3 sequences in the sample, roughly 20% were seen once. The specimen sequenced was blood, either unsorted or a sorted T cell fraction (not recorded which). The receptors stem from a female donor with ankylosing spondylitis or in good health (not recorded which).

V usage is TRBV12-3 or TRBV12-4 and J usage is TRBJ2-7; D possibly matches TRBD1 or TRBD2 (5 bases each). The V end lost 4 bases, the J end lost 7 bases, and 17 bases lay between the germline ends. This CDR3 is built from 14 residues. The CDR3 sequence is CASSWDVEGWEQYF. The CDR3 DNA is TGTGCCAGCAGTTGGGACGTAGAGGGCTGGGAGCAGTACTTC.

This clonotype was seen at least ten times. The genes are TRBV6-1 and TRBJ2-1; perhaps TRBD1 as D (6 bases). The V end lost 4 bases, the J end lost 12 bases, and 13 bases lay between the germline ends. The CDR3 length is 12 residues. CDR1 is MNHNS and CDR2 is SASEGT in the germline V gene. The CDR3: CASSVSGVAQFF. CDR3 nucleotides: TGTGCCAGCAGTGTATCAGGGGTTGCGCAGTTCTTC.

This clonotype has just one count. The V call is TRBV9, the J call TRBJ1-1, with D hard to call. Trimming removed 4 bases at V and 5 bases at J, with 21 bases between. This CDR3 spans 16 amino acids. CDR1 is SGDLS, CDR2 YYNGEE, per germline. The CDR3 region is CASSPMSPRLGTEAFF. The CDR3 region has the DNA TGTGCCAGCAGCCCGATGAGCCCACGGCTAGGAACTGAAGCTTTCTTT.

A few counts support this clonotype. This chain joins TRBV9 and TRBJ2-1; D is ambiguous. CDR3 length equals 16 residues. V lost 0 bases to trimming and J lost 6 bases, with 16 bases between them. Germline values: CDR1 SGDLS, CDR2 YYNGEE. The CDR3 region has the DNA TGTGCCAGCAGCGTAGGCCTGGGGTGGGGATTCAATGAGCAGTTCTTC. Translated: CASSVGLGWGFNEQFF. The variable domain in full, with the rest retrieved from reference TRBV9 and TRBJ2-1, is DSGVTQTPKHLITATGQRVTLRCSPRSGDLSVYWYQQSLDQGLQFLIQYYNGEERAKGNILERFSAQQFPDLHSELNLSSLELGDSALYFCASSVGLGWGFNEQFFGPGTRLTVL.

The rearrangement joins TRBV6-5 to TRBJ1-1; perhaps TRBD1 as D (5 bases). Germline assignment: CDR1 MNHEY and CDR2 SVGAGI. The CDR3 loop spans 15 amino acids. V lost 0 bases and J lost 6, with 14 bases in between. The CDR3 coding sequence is TGTGCCAGCAGTTACTCCGCAGGGAATGGCGCTGAAGCTTTCTTT. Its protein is CASSYSAGNGAEAFF.

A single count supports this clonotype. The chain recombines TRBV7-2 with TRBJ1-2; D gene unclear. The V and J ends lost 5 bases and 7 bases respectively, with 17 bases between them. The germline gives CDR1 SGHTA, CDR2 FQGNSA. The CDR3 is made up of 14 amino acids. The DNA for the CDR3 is TGTGCCAGCAGCCGAATGGCCAAGAACGCTGGCTACACCTTC. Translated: CASSRMAKNAGYTF.

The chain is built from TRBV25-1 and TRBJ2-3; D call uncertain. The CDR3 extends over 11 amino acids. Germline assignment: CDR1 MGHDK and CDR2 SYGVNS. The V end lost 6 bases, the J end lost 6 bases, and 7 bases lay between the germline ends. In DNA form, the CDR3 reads TGTGCCAGCAGGAGGTACGATACGCAGTATTTT. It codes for CASRRYDTQYF.

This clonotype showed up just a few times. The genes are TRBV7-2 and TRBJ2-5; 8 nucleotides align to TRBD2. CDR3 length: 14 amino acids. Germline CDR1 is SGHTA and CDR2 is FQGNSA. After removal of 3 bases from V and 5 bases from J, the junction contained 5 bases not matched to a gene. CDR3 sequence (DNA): TGTGCCAGCAGCTTTGCGACTAGCGCGGAGACCCAGTACTTC. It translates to CASSFATSAETQYF.

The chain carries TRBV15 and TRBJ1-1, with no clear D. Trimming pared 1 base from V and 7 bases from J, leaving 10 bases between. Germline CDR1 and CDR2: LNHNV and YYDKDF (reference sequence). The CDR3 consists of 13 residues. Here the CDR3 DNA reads TGTGCCACCAGCAGAGCCGCCTGGGGTGAAGCTTTCTTT. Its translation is CATSRAAWGEAFF.

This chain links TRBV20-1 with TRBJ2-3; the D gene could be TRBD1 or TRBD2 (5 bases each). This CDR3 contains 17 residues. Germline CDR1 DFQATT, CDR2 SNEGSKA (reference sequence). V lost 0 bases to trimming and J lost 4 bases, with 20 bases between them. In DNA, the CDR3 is TGCAGTGCTAGAGATCCCGGTCCGGGACCTTTTTCAGATACGCAGTATTTT. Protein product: CSARDPGPGPFSDTQYF.

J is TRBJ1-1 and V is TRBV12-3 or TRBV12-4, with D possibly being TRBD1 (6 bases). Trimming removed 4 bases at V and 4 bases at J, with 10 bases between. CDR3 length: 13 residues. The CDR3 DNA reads TGTGCCAGCAGTTCGGGACATCTCACTGAAGCTTTCTTT. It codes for CASSSGHLTEAFF.

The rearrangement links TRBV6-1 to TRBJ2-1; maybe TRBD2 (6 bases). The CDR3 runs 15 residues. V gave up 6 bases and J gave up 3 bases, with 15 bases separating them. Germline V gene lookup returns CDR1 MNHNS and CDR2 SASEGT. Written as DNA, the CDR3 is TGTGCCAGCAGCTCCCCGGGGGAGCTCTACAATGAGCAGTTCTTC. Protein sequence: CASSSPGELYNEQFF.

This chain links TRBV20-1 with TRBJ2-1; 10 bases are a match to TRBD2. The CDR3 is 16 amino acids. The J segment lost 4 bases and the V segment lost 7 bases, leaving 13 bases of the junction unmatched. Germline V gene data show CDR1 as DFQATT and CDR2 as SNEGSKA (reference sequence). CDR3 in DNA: TGCAGTGTGGGAGCGGGAGGGCCCACCATGTACAATGAGCAGTTCTTC. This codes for CSVGAGGPTMYNEQFF.

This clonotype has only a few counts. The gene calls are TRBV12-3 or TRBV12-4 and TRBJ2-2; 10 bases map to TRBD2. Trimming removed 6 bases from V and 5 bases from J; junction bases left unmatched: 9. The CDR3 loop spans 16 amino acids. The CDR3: CASSRSSGRSTGELFF. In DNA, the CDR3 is TGTGCCAGCAGCCGATCTAGCGGGAGATCGACCGGGGAGCTGTTTTTT.

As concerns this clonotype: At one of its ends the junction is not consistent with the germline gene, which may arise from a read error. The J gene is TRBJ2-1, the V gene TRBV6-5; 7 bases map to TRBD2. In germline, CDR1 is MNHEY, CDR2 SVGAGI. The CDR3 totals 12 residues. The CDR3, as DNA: TGTGCCAGCAGCCGTAGTGCGGGAGAATCCTACTTC. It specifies CASSRSAGESYF.

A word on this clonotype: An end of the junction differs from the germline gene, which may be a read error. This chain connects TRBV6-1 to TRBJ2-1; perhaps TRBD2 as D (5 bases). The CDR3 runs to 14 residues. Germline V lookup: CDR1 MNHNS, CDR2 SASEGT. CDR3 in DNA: TGTGCCAGCAGTCCCCGGGCCGGGATCAATGAGCAATTCTTC. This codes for CASSPRAGINEQFF.

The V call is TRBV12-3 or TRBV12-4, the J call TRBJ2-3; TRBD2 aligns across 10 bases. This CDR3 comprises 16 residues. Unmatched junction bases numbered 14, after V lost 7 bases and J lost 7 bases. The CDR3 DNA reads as TGTGCCAGCACCTCGGAACCAGCGGGAGGGAAATATACGCAGTATTTT. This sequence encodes CASTSEPAGGKYTQYF.

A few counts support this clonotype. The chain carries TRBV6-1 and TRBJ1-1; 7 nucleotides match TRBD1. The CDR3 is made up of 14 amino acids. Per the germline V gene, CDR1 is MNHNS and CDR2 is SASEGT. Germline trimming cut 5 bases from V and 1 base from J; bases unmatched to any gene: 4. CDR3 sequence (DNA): TGTGCCAGCAGTAGCAGGGGGGCGAACACTGAAGCTTTCTTT. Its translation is CASSSRGANTEAFF.